This T cell receptor (beta chain) was observed in a study of blood T cell repertoires in COVID-19. How the authors handled the data: Amplification of reference gene primers was used by the study to estimate nucleated cell counts. Assay used: immunoSEQ multiplex PCR; TCRdb lists only in-frame clones, some missing. D and trimming come from the DNA, and the V and J calls and clone size come from that table. In the table there are 150,000 or so clones, over 70% of which are singletons. The CDR3 spans 12 residues. Germline values: CDR1 MNHEY, CDR2 SMNVEV (reference sequence). The V end was cut by 10 bases, the J end by 3 bases, with 13 bases between. This clone has only a few counts.

The specimen sequenced was peripheral blood. The origin of this receptor is a man aged 60-69 years with acute or convalescent COVID-19. J is TRBJ2-7 and V is TRBV27, with a weak D call TRBD2 (6 bases). The CDR3, as DNA: TGTGCCACACCCGGGACTCACTACGAGCAGTACTTC. It codes for CATPGTHYEQYF.